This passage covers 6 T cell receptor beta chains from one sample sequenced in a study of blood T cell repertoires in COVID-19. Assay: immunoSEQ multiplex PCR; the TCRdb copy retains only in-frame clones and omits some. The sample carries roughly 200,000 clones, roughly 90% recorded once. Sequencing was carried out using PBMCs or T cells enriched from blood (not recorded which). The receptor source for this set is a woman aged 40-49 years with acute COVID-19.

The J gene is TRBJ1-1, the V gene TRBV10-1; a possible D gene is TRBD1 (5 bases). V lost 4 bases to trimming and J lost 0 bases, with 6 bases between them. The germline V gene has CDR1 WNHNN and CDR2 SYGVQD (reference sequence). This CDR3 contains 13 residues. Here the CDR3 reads CASSAGLNTEAFF. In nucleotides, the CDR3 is TGCGCCAGCAGTGCAGGGCTGAACACTGAAGCTTTCTTT.

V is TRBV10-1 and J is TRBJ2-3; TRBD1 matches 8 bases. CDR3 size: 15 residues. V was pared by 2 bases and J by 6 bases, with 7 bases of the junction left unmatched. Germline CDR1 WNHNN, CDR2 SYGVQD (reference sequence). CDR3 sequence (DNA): TGCGCCAGCAGTGAGACACGACAGGGGCGGGATACGCAGTATTTT. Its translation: CASSETRQGRDTQYF.

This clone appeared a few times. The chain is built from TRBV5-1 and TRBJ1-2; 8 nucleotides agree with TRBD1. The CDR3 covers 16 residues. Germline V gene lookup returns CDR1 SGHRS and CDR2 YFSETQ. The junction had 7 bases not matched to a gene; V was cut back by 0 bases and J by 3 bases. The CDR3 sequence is CASSLGLGQGDYGYTF. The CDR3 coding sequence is TGCGCCAGCAGCTTGGGGTTAGGACAGGGCGACTATGGCTACACCTTC.

CDR3 DNA: TGTGCCTGGATGGGGGACTACACTGAAGCTTTCTTT. Its translation: CAWMGDYTEAFF. J is TRBJ1-1 and V is TRBV30, with a weak D call TRBD1 (5 bases). This CDR3 region has 12 residues. CDR1 and CDR2 from the germline V gene are GTSNPN and SVGIG (reference sequence). Trimming pared 4 bases from V and 3 bases from J, leaving 9 bases between.

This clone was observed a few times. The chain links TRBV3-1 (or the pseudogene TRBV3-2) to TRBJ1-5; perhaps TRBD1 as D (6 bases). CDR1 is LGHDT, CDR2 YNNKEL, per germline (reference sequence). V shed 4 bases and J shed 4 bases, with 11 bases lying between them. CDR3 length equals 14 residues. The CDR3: CASSPPDSNQPQHF. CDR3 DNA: TGTGCCAGCAGCCCCCCGGACAGTAATCAGCCCCAGCATTTT.

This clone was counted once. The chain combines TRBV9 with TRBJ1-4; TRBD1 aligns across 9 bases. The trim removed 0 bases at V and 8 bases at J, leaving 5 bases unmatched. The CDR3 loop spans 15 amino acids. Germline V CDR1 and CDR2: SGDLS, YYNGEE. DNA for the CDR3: TGTGCCAGCAGCGTAGCCGGACAGGGGAACGAAAAACTGTTTTTT. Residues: CASSVAGQGNEKLFF.